This TCR beta chain emerged from a study of PD-1 blockade in classical Hodgkin lymphoma. On this clone: Its specificity is unknown.

Germline CDR1 SNHLY, CDR2 FYNNEI. CDR3 length: 14 amino acids. The V segment lost 6 bases and the J segment 2 bases; nucleotides outside the gene matches: 1. TCRdb's copy holds only in-frame clones and misses some; the assay was immunoSEQ multiplex PCR. In the table there are about 38,000 clones, 70% to 80% of which are singletons. Stated time point: cycle 4 day 1 (C4D1), after more than five weeks of nivolumab. Every patient relapsed after autologous stem cell transplantation, and brentuximab vedotin exposure varied. General study points: At baseline, newly diagnosed patients reportedly showed less TCR diversity than healthy donors. Partial responders and progressors had significantly lower baseline TCR diversity.

The rearrangement links TRBV2 to TRBJ2-7; 13 nucleotides match TRBD2. The specimen was peripheral blood mononuclear cells (PBMCs), collected before the fourth cycle of nivolumab. The clonotype was recovered from a human donor with classical Hodgkin lymphoma. The CDR3 loop reads CASRTSGGPYEQYF. CDR3 nucleotides: TGTGCCAGCAGGACTAGCGGGGGGCCCTACGAGCAGTACTTC.